Sequencing of this T cell receptor beta chain was carried out in a study of T cell repertoires in cytomegalovirus infection. Findings of the study overall: HLA-C-restricted CMV clonotypes gave the most frequent clonotype in two of eight donors.

TCRdb re-analysed the reads in MiXCR, keeping a single row per CDR3 protein. The sample shows a few hundred thousand distinct CDR3 sequences, about 30% of them seen only once. The CDR3 loop spans 15 amino acids. The germline V gene encodes CDR1 MNHEY and CDR2 SVGAGI. The V and J ends lost 5 bases and 8 bases, in that order; junction bases with no gene match: 9. Regarding this clonotype: Its antigen is currently unknown.

This clonotype was sampled from a human donor in good health (CMV status not recorded). Some clones in this sample may be carry-over from other donors' samples. The V and J genes are TRBV6-5 and TRBJ1-4, with TRBD1 matching 9 bases. Source material: PBMCs. As DNA, the CDR3 is TGTGCCAGCAGTCAGCGACAGGGGGGGGTCGAAAAACTGTTTTTT. Translating gives CASSQRQGGVEKLFF.